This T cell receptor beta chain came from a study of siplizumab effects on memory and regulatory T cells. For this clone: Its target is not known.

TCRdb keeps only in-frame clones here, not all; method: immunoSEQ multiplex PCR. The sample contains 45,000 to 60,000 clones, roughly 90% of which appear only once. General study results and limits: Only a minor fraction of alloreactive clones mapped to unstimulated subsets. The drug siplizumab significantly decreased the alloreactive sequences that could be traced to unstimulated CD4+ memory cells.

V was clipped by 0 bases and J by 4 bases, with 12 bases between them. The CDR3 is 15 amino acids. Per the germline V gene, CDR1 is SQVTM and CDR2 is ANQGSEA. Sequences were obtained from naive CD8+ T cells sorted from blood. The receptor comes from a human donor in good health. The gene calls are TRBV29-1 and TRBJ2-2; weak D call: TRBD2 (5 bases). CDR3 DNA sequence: TGCAGCGTTGAAGATAAGGCTAGCCTCACCGGGGAGCTGTTTTTT. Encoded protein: CSVEDKASLTGELFF.